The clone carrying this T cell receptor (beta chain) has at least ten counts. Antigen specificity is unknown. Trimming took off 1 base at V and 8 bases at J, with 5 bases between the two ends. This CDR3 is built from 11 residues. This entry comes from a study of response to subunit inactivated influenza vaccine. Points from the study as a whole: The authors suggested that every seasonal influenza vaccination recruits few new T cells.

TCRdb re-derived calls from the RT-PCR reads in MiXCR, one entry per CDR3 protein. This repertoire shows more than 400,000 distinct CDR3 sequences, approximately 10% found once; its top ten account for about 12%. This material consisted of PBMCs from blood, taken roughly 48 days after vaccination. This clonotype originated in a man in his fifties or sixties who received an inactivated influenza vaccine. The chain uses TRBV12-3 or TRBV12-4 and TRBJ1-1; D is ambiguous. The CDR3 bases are TGTGCCAGCAGTTTAGGGCAGGAAGCTTTCTTT. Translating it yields CASSLGQEAFF.